Shown below are 15 T cell receptor beta chains from a single sample sequenced in a study. In TCRdb, the RT-PCR reads were re-called with MiXCR into one record per CDR3 protein. This repertoire shows about 700,000 distinct CDR3 sequences, more than 13% found once; its top ten account for about 3.9%. Sequencing was carried out using memory CD4+ T cells from blood. The receptors here all came from a female donor in good health, serving as a healthy control.

The rearrangement links TRBV10-3 to TRBJ1-1; the D is unclear. Germline lookup yields CDR1 ENHRY and CDR2 SYGVKD. The CDR3 has 14 amino acids. V lost 2 bases and J lost 1, with 8 bases in between. Here the CDR3 reads CAISEKEGNTEAFF. For the CDR3, the DNA is TGTGCCATCAGTGAGAAGGAAGGGAACACTGAAGCTTTCTTT.

The CDR3 coding sequence is TGTGCCAGCAGCTTAGGCAGGGGGCCCCTATACGAGCAGTACTTC. Translation gives CASSLGRGPLYEQYF. This chain links TRBV11-2 with TRBJ2-7, with TRBD1 identical over 8 bases. The CDR3 consists of 15 residues. V dropped 1 base and J dropped 4; count of bases not matched to a gene: 6. Germline values: CDR1 SGHAT, CDR2 FQNNGV.

The sample holds a few counts of this clonotype. The rearrangement uses TRBV6-5 and TRBJ2-7; the D gene is possibly TRBD1 (5 bases). The CDR3 is 14 residues long. The V end lost 0 bases, the J end lost 5 bases, and 11 bases lay between the germline ends. In germline, CDR1 is MNHEY, CDR2 SVGAGI. Written as DNA, the CDR3 is TGTGCCAGCAGTTACTCGACAGCAAGAGACGAGCAGTACTTC. Protein sequence: CASSYSTARDEQYF.

This clonotype has more than one count but fewer than ten. The rearrangement joins TRBV20-1 to TRBJ1-2; 8 bases are shared with TRBD1. The CDR3 spans 16 residues. In germline, CDR1 is DFQATT, CDR2 SNEGSKA (reference sequence). Trimming cost V 0 bases and J 2 bases; bases outside gene matches: 8. CDR3 nucleotide sequence: TGCAGTGCTAGAGATTACGGGACAGGTGGCAACTATGGCTACACCTTC. Translated, it gives CSARDYGTGGNYGYTF.

This clonotype was detected only a few times. J is TRBJ2-5 and V is TRBV28, with 8 bases lining up with TRBD1. The CDR3 spans 16 residues. Trimming cost V 4 bases and J 0 bases; bases outside gene matches: 7. Germline lookup yields CDR1 MDHEN and CDR2 SYDVKM. The CDR3 DNA reads TGTGCCAGCAGTTGGCGAGCGACAGGGGACCAAGAGACCCAGTACTTC. Encoded protein: CASSWRATGDQETQYF. Variable domain in full (rest from reference TRBV28 and TRBJ2-5): DVKVTQSSRYLVKRTGEKVFLECVQDMDHENMFWYRQDPGLGLRLIYFSYDVKMKEKGDIPEGYSVSREKKERFSLILESASTNQTSMYLCASSWRATGDQETQYFGPGTRLLVL.

On this clonotype itself: Possible read error: a much larger clone is one base away. The V gene is TRBV7-2, the J gene TRBJ1-4, with TRBD1 as a possible D gene (6 bases). The CDR3 has 13 residues. Germline CDR1 SGHTA, CDR2 FQGNSA. The CDR3 reads CASSRQEGEKLSF. The CDR3 bases are TGTGCCAGCAGCCGACAGGAAGGGGAAAAACTGTCTTTT. The full variable domain, completed using reference TRBV7-2 and TRBJ1-4, is GAGVSQSPSNKVTEKGKDVELRCDPISGHTALYWYRQSLGQGLEFLIYFQGNSAPDKSGLPSDRFSAERTGGSVSTLTIQRTQQEDSAVYLCASSRQEGEKLSFGSGTQLSVL.

This clonotype was detected many times. The CDR3 DNA is TGTGCCAGCAGCCCCGGGACGGACATCACAGATACGCAGTATTTT. This translates into CASSPGTDITDTQYF. The chain links TRBV5-6 to TRBJ2-3; possibly TRBD1 or TRBD2 for D (5 bases each). The CDR3 has 15 residues. Per germline, CDR1 SGHDT and CDR2 YYEEEE. Trimming shortened V by 4 bases and J by 2 bases, and 14 bases separated the two germline ends.

The chain carries TRBV7-9 and TRBJ2-7, with 8 bases lining up with TRBD1. J gave up 7 bases and V 2 bases, and 4 bases lay outside the gene matches. The CDR3 has 13 amino acids. The germline gives CDR1 SEHNR, CDR2 FQNEAQ (reference sequence). CDR3 loop: CASSLWTGIEQYF. The CDR3 DNA is TGTGCCAGCAGCTTATGGACAGGGATAGAGCAGTACTTC.

This clonotype was observed at least ten times. The V gene is TRBV12-3 or TRBV12-4, the J gene TRBJ2-3; TRBD2 agrees at 7 bases. This CDR3 has 15 amino acids. V trimming: 7 bases; J trimming: 4 bases; junction bases outside the gene matches: 11. CDR3 coding DNA: TGTGCCAGCACCCCGGGCGGGGCGGGAGCAGATACGCAGTATTTT. Translated: CASTPGGAGADTQYF.

This clonotype has only a few counts. The CDR3 region is CASSLGSPGNQPQHF. For the CDR3, the DNA is TGTGCCAGCAGCCTAGGGTCCCCAGGCAATCAGCCCCAGCATTTT. The chain has TRBV3-1 and TRBJ1-5; the D is unclear. V lost 4 bases and J 2 bases, leaving 12 bases between the germline ends. Germline CDR1 reads LGHDT; CDR2 reads YNNKEL (reference sequence). This CDR3 is built from 15 residues.

The CDR3 DNA reads as TGCAGTGCTCCCAGATTTGGGGATACGCAGTATTTT. Protein product: CSAPRFGDTQYF. The V and J genes are TRBV20-1 and TRBJ2-3; D is uncertain. This CDR3 region has 12 residues. V lost 5 bases and J 6 bases, leaving 12 bases between the germline ends. Germline V gene data show CDR1 as DFQATT and CDR2 as SNEGSKA (reference sequence).

This clonotype was counted many times. The chain combines TRBV20-1 with TRBJ2-6, with 10 positions matching TRBD2. Germline CDR1 reads DFQATT; CDR2 reads SNEGSKA (reference sequence). The ends lost 1 base at V and 0 bases at J; junction bases unmatched: 6. This CDR3 region has 18 residues. The CDR3 DNA sequence: TGCAGTGCTAGAGTACCTAGCGGGGGCAGCTCTGGGGCCAACGTCCTGACTTTC. Translating it yields CSARVPSGGSSGANVLTF.

This clonotype was detected only a few times. The chain links TRBV25-1 to TRBJ2-1; D ambiguous. V was trimmed by 2 bases and J by 9 bases, leaving 11 bases between them. CDR3 size: 13 residues. Germline CDR1 is MGHDK and CDR2 is SYGVNS. In DNA form, the CDR3 reads TGTGCCAGCAGTGAAATTATGGGGATTGAGCAGTTCTTC. Translated: CASSEIMGIEQFF.

V is TRBV20-1 and J is TRBJ2-1; 12 bases agree with TRBD2. Trimming at V came to 3 bases and at J to 6 bases, leaving 6 bases not matched to a gene. The CDR3 length is 15 residues. CDR1 is DFQATT, CDR2 SNEGSKA, per germline (reference sequence). This CDR3 is CSASSGLAGSNEQFF. The CDR3 DNA is TGCAGTGCTAGCTCCGGACTAGCGGGAAGCAATGAGCAGTTCTTC.

In this sample, this clonotype turned up many times. DNA of the CDR3: TGTGCCAGCCAGATCTCCGTACAGCTTCACACCGGGGAGCTGTTTTTT. It translates to CASQISVQLHTGELFF. This chain connects TRBV18 to TRBJ2-2; the D is unclear. The CDR3 loop spans 16 amino acids. V lost 8 bases and J lost 3, with 19 bases in between. Germline V gene lookup returns CDR1 KGHSH and CDR2 LQKENI.